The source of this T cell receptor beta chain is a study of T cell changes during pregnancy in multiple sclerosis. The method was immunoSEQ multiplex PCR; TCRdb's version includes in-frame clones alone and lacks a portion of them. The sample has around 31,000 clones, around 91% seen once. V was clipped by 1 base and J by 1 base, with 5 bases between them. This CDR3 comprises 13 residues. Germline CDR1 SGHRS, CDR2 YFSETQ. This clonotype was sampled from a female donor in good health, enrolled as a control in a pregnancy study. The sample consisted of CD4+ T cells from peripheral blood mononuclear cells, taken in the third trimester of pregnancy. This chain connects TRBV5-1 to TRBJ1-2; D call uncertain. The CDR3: CASSLFSNYGYTF. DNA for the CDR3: TGCGCCAGCAGCTTGTTTAGTAACTATGGCTACACCTTC. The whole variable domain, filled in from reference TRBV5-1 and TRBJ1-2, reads KAGVTQTPRYLIKTRGQQVTLSCSPISGHRSVSWYQQTPGQGLQFLFEYFSETQRNKGNFPGRFSGRQFSNSRSEMNVSTLELGDSALYLCASSLFSNYGYTFGSGTRLTVV.